The text below deals with one T cell receptor (beta chain). Its antigen is currently unknown. TCR beta VDJ and CDR3 were profiled, and genomic DNA was the template. TCRdb analysed the reads with MiXCR anew, one entry per CDR3 protein. This table holds approximately 200,000 distinct CDR3 sequences, roughly 64% found once. The CDR3 is 14 residues long. Trimming took off 5 bases at V and 3 bases at J, with 15 bases between the two ends. The germline V gene encodes CDR1 DFQATT and CDR2 SNEGSKA (reference sequence). This record belongs to a study of CD8+CD57+ T cells in acquired aplastic anemia. Study summary: DNA recovered from sorted CD4+ and CD8+ cells had a mean of 3.2 ug.

General study findings and limits: In CD8+ cells, Simpson's diversity showed no significant difference between patients and controls. Both patients and controls carried the same twenty-nine CD8+ CDR3 sequences.

The rearrangement links TRBV20-1 to TRBJ2-3; D not resolved. The TCR comes from a human donor with severe aplastic anemia or a healthy control (not recorded which). Sequenced: sorted CD4+, CD8+, or CD8+CD57+ T cells (not recorded which) from PBMCs. CDR3 DNA sequence: TGCAGTGCTTTTAGACTCCCTAAGACAGATACGCAGTATTTT. This translates into CSAFRLPKTDTQYF.